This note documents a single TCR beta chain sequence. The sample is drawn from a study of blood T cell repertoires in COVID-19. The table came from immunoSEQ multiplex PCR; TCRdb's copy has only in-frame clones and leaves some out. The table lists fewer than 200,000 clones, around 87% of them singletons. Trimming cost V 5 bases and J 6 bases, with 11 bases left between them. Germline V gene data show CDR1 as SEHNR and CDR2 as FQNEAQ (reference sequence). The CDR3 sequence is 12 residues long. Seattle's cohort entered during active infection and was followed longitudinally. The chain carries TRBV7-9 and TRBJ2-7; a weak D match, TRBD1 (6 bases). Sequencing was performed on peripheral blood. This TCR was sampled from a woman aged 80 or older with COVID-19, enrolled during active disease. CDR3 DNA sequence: TGTGCCAGCAGCCAGGGGCCGGGCGAGCAGTACTTC. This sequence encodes CASSQGPGEQYF. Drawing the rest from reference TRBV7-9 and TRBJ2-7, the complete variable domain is DTGVSQNPRHKITKRGQNVTFRCDPISEHNRLYWYRQTLGQGPEFLTYFQNEAQLEKSRLLSDRFSAERPKGSFSTLEIQRTEQGDSAMYLCASSQGPGEQYFGPGTRLTVT.